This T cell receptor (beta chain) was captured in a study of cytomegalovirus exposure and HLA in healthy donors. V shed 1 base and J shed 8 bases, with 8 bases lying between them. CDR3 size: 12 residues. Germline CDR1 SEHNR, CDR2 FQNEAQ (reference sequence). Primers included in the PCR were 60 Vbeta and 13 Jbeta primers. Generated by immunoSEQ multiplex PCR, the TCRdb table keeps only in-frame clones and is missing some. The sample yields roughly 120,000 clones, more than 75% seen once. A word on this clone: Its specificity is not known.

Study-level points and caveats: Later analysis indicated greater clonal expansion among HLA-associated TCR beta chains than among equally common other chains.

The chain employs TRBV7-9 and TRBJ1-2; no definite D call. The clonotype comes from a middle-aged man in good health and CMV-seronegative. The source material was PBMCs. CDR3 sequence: CASSLGSGGYTF. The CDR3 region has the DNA TGTGCCAGCAGCTTAGGGTCGGGGGGCTACACCTTC.